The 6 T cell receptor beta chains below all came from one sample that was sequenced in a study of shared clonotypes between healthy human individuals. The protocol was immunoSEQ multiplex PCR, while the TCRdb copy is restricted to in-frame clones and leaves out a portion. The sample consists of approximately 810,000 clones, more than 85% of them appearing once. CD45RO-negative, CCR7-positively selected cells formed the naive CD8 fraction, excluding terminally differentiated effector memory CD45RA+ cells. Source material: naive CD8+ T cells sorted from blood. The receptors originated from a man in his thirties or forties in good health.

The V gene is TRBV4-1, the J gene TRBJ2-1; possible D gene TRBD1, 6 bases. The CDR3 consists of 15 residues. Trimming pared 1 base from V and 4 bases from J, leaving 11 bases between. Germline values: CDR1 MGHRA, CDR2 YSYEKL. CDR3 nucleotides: TGCGCCAGCAGCCAAGGGGACATCCTTTACAATGAGCAGTTCTTC. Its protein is CASSQGDILYNEQFF.

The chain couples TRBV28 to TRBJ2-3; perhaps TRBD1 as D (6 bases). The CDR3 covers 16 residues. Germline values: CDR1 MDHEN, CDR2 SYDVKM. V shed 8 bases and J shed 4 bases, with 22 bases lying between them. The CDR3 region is CASQGLKGMVADTQYF. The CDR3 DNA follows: TGTGCCAGCCAGGGGCTGAAGGGGATGGTTGCAGATACGCAGTATTTT.

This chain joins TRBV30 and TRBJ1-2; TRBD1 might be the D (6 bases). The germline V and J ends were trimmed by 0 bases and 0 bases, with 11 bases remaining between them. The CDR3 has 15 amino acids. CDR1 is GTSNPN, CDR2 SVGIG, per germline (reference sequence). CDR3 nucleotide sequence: TGTGCCTGGAGTGTGGGGACATACACTAACTATGGCTACACCTTC. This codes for CAWSVGTYTNYGYTF.

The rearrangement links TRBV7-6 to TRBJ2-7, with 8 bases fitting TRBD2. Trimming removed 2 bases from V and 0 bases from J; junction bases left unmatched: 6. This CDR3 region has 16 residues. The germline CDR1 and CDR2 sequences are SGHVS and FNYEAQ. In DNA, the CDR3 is TGTGCCAGCAGCTTATATACTAGCGGAAGCTCCTACGAGCAGTACTTC. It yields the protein CASSLYTSGSSYEQYF.

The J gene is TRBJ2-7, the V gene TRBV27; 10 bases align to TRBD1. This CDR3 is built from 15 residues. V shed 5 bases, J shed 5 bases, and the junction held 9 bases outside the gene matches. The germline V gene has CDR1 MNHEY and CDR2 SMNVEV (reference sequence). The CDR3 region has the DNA TGTGCCAGCAGTCCGCCGGGACAGGGGCCCAACGAGCAGTACTTC. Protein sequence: CASSPPGQGPNEQYF.

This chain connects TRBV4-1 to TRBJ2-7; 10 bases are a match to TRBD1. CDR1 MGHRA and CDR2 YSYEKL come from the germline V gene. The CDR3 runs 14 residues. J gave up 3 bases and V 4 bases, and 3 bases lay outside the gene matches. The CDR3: CASSPTGGLYEQYF. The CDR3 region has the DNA TGCGCCAGCAGCCCGACAGGGGGCCTCTACGAGCAGTACTTC.